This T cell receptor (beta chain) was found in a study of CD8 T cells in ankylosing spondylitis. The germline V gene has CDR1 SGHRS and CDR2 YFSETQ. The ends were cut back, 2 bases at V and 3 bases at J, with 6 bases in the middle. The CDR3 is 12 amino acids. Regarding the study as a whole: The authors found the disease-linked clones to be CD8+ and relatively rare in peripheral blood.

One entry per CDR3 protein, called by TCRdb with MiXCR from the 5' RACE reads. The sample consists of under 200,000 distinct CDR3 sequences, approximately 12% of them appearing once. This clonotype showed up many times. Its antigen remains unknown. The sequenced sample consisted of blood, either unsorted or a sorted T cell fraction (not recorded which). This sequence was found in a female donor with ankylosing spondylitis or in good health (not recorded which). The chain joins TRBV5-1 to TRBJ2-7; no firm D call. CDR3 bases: TGCGCCAGCAGCTTAGACCACTACGAGCAGTACTTC. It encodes CASSLDHYEQYF.